A selection of T cell receptor beta chains follows, all from one sample in a study of early stage breast cancer tumors. Here immunoSEQ multiplex PCR was the method, and the copy in TCRdb shows in-frame clones only, minus some. The data contain roughly 57,000 clones, 80% to 95% of them seen just once; the ten biggest clones take up about 5%. The specimen sequenced was blood. The receptors here all came from a person in their 70s with breast cancer. Each CDR3 is given with its conserved first and last residue. Fields, in order: D gene, J gene, clone size, V gene, CDR3 DNA, CDR3 protein. The D gene is left open where the match is weak. Expanded clones get a size class; other rows say once, few or many, or leave the size out.

TRBD1 TRBJ1-1 . TRBV27 TGTGCCAGCAGTATTTACAGGGGCTTTGACACTGAAGCTTTCTTT CASSIYRGFDTEAFF
. TRBJ1-6 . TRBV4-2 TGTGCCAGCAGCCAAGAAACAACGGGGGGTCCACCCCTCCACTTT CASSQETTGGPPLHF
TRBD1 TRBJ1-4 . TRBV27 TGTGCCAGTTCGCGGGACAGAGGGAATGAAAAACTGTTTTTT CASSRDRGNEKLFF
TRBD1 TRBJ1-1 . TRBV5-1 TGCGCCAGCAGCCCCGGACAGGGTGCCACTGAAGCTTTCTTT CASSPGQGATEAFF
. TRBJ2-5 . TRBV30 TGTGCCTGGAATCCCGGGGGAGAGACCCAGTACTTC CAWNPGGETQYF
. TRBJ2-7 . TRBV7-9 TGTGCCAGCAGCTCGTTTACTTGGACAGGGAGGGAGCTTTACGAGCAGTACTTC CASSSFTWTGRELYEQYF
. TRBJ2-2 . TRBV6-6 TGTGCCAGCAGTAGACCCGGGACTCAGGAGGAGCTGTTTTTT CASSRPGTQEELFF
TRBD1 TRBJ1-1 . TRBV7-7 TGTGCCAGCAGCACACACCCGACAGGGGCCACGAACACTGAAGCTTTCTTT CASSTHPTGATNTEAFF
. TRBJ2-7 . TRBV4-1 TGCGCCAGCAGCCAATCTTTTCCCTACGAGCAGTACTTC CASSQSFPYEQYF
TRBD1 TRBJ1-5 . TRBV19 TGTGCCAGTACCCCGACAGGGGAAGGCAATCAGCCCCAGCATTTT CASTPTGEGNQPQHF
TRBD1 TRBJ1-4 . TRBV5-1 TGCGCCAGCAGCAGCACGGGACAGGGTTTTGAAAAACTGTTTTTT CASSSTGQGFEKLFF
. TRBJ2-3 . TRBV4-3 TGCGCCAGCAGCCAAGGAATGCCTAATAGAGTAGATACGCAGTATTTT CASSQGMPNRVDTQYF
. TRBJ1-2 once TRBV5-4 TGTGCCAGCAGCGGTGTGTACGGGGGCTATGGCTACACCTTC CASSGVYGGYGYTF
. TRBJ1-1 . TRBV7-9 TGTGCCAGCAGCTTACAGGGGAGATACACTGAAGCTTTCTTT CASSLQGRYTEAFF
. TRBJ2-7 . TRBV7-2 TGTGCCAGCAGCTTAGGGTCGGGAGTATCCTACGAGCAGTACTTC CASSLGSGVSYEQYF
. TRBJ1-3 . TRBV6-1 TGTGCCAGCAGTGTTGGCAGGGGTTCAGGAAACACCATATATTTT CASSVGRGSGNTIYF
TRBD2 TRBJ2-3 . TRBV9 TGTGCCAGCAGCGAAGCGGGAGGGCCCACAGATACGCAGTATTTT CASSEAGGPTDTQYF
. TRBJ2-2 . TRBV30 TGTGCCTGGAGTGTCAATCAGGAGGGTGTGGAGCTGTTTTTT CAWSVNQEGVELFF
. TRBJ1-2 . TRBV9 TGTGCCAGCAGTCGGGACACCCCCTCTGGCTACACCTTC CASSRDTPSGYTF
. TRBJ2-2 . TRBV7-2 TGTGCCAGCAGACAGGGACAGAACACCGGGGAGCTGTTTTTT CASRQGQNTGELFF
. TRBJ1-5 . TRBV7-9 TGTGCCAGCAGCTTAGGACGCCGGTCTGACACGCTGAATCAGCCCCAGCATTTT CASSLGRRSDTLNQPQHF
TRBD2 TRBJ2-2 . TRBV18 TGTGCCAGCTCACCGAGCGGGAGTGTTGCCGGGGAGCTGTTTTTT CASSPSGSVAGELFF
TRBD2 TRBJ2-7 . TRBV6-5 TGTGCCAGCACGTTGTCCAGCGGGAATCCCGACGAGCAGTACTTC CASTLSSGNPDEQYF
TRBD1 TRBJ2-3 . TRBV5-1 TGCGCCAGTGGACCGGGACAGAGCACAGATACGCAGTATTTT CASGPGQSTDTQYF
TRBD2 TRBJ2-7 once TRBV5-1 TGCGCCAGCAGCCCCGGGACTAGTGTTTCCTACGAGCAGTACTTC CASSPGTSVSYEQYF
. TRBJ1-1 . TRBV30 TGTGCCTGGAGCAAGAACACTGAAGCTTTCTTT CAWSKNTEAFF
. TRBJ2-5 . TRBV5-1 TGCGCCAGCAGCTTGAATGACCGGGTGGGGACCCAGTACTTC CASSLNDRVGTQYF
. TRBJ1-5 . TRBV6-6 TGTGCCAGCAGTTACTCGGGAGGGAAGGGTCAGCCCCAGCATTTT CASSYSGGKGQPQHF
TRBD1 TRBJ1-5 . TRBV2 TGTGCCAGCAGTGAAGGACAGGGGAGCAATCAGCCCCAGCATTTT CASSEGQGSNQPQHF
TRBD1 TRBJ1-4 . TRBV28 TGTGCCAGCAGTACTCCCGGACAGGGGGTCGAAAAACTGTTTTTT CASSTPGQGVEKLFF
TRBD2 TRBJ2-1 once TRBV6-1 TGTGCCACCATAGAACAAAGCGGGAACAATGAGCAGTTCTTC CATIEQSGNNEQFF
. TRBJ2-7 . TRBV6-5 TGTGCCAGCAGTAAGCTCCGTGGAGGCGAGCAGTACTTC CASSKLRGGEQYF
. TRBJ1-5 . TRBV30 TGTGCCTGGAATCCCGATGGGGGGAAGGGTCAGCCCCAGCATTTT CAWNPDGGKGQPQHF
. TRBJ1-2 . TRBV9 TGTGCCAGCAGCGTAGCGTCTGAGACAGCCCCCTACACCTTC CASSVASETAPYTF
. TRBJ1-2 . TRBV10-3 TGTGCCATCAGTGCCCCTCATGACCCCGACAAGGGGATTCCCCTCACCTTC CAISAPHDPDKGIPLTF
TRBD2 TRBJ2-1 once TRBV5-1 TGCGCCAGCAGCTTCAAGAGAGGGGCTAGCGGGGGCGCCGAGCAGTTCTTC CASSFKRGASGGAEQFF
TRBD1 TRBJ1-2 . TRBV28 TGTGCCAGCAGTTTCGGTACCGGGACAGGGGATGGCTACACCTTC CASSFGTGTGDGYTF
TRBD2 TRBJ2-7 . TRBV6-5 TGTGCCAGCAGAATGACTAGCGGGGTCTACGAGCAGTACTTC CASRMTSGVYEQYF
TRBD1 TRBJ1-4 . TRBV6-5 TGTGCCAGCAGTTTGACAGGGGCAACTAATGAAAAACTGTTTTTT CASSLTGATNEKLFF
. TRBJ1-1 . TRBV28 TGTGCCAGCAACTTGGGGCGGAACACTGAAGCTTTCTTT CASNLGRNTEAFF
. TRBJ1-1 . TRBV10-3 TGTGCCATCCTACAGGGAGTGGGCACTGAAGCTTTCTTT CAILQGVGTEAFF
. TRBJ1-3 . TRBV18 TGTGCCAGCTCACCACATGCAGGCTACACCATATATTTT CASSPHAGYTIYF
TRBD2 TRBJ2-7 . TRBV18 TGTGCCAGCTCACCAGGGACTAGCGGGAGGATCAGTTCCGAGCAGTACTTC CASSPGTSGRISSEQYF
. TRBJ2-5 . TRBV27 TGTGCCAGCAGTTTGGGGACTCTTCACCAAGAGACCCAGTACTTC CASSLGTLHQETQYF
. TRBJ2-1 few TRBV2 TGTGCCAGCAGTGAGCAGGGGCTCTCCTACAATGAGCAGTTCTTC CASSEQGLSYNEQFF
. TRBJ1-5 . TRBV6-1 TGTGCCAGCAGTGGGACAAGGGCAAGCAATCAGCCCCAGCATTTT CASSGTRASNQPQHF
. TRBJ1-1 . TRBV6-5 TGTGCCAGCAGTTACTCGAGGCAGTCATCTGAAGCTTTCTTT CASSYSRQSSEAFF